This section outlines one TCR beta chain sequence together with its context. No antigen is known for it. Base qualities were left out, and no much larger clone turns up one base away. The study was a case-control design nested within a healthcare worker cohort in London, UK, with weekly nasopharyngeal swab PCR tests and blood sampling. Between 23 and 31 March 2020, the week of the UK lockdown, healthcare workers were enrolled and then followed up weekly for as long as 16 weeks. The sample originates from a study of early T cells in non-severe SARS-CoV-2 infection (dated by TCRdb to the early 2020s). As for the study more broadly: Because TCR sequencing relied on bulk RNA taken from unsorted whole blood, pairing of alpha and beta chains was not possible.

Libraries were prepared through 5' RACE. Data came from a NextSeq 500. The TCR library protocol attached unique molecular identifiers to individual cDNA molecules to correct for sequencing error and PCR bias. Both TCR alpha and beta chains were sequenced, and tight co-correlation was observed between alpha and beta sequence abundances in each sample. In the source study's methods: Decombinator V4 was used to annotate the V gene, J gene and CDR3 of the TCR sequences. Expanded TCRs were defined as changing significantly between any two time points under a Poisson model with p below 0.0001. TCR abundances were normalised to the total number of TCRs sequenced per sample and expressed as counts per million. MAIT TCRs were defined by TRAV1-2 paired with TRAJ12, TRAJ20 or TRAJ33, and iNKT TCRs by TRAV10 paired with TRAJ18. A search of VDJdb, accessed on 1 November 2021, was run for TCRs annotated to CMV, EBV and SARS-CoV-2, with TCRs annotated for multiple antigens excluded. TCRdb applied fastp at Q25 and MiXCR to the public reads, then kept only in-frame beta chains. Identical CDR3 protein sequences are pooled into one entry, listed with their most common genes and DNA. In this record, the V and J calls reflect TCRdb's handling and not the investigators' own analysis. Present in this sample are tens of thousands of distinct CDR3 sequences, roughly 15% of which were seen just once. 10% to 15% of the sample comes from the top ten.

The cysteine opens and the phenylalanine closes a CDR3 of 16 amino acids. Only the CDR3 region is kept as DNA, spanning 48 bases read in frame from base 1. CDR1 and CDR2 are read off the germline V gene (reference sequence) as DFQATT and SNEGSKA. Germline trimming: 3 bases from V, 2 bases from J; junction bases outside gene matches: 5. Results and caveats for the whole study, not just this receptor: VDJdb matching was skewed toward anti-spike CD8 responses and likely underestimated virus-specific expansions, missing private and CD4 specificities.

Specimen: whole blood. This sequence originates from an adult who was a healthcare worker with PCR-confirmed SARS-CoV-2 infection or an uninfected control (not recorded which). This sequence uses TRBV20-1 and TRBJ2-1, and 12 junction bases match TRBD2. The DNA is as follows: TGCAGTGCTAGCGAGGGACTAGCGGGTGCCTACAATGAGCAGTTCTTC. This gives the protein CSASEGLAGAYNEQFF.